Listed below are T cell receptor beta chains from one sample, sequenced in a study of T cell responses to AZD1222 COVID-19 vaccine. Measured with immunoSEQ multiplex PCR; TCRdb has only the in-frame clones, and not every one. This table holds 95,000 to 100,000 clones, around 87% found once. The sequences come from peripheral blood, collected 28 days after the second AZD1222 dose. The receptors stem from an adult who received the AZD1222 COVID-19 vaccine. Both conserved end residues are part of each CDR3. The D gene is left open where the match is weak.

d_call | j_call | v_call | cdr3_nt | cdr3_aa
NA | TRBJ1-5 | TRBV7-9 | TGTGCCAGCAGCCCAGCGGGACCAGGTCAGCCCCAGCATTTT | CASSPAGPGQPQHF
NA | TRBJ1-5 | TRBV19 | TGTGCCAGTAGTGCTCGGAGGGGTGATAGCAATCAGCCCCAGCATTTT | CASSARRGDSNQPQHF
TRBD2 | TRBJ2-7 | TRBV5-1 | TGCGCCAGCGCCAAGGGAGCGGGGGAGCCCTACGAGCAGTACTTC | CASAKGAGEPYEQYF
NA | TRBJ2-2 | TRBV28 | TGTGCCAGCAGTGCTGGACTCCCCATCACCGGGGAGCTGTTTTTT | CASSAGLPITGELFF
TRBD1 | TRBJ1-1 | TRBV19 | TGTGCCAGTAGTGACACAGGGGCGGTCGACACTGAAGCTTTCTTT | CASSDTGAVDTEAFF
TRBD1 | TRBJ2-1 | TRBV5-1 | TGCGCCAGCAGCTTGCAGGGGGCCGAACAAGAGCAGTTCTTC | CASSLQGAEQEQFF
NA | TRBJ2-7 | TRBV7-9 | TGTGCCAGCAGGGGGGGTCAGGCTGACTACGAGCAGTACTTC | CASRGGQADYEQYF
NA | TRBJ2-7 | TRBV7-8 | TGTGCCAGCAGCTTAGGGACTGGAGGGTTCGAGCAGTACTTC | CASSLGTGGFEQYF
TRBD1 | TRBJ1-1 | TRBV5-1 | TGCGCCAGCAGCCCGGACAGGATAAACACTGAAGCTTTCTTT | CASSPDRINTEAFF
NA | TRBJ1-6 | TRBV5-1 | TGCGCCAGCAGCTTGGAGAGGGGGGCAAATTCACCCCTCCACTTT | CASSLERGANSPLHF
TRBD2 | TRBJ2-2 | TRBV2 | TGTGCCAGCAGTGGGACTAGCGGGTCCATTACGACCGGGGAGCTGTTTTTT | CASSGTSGSITTGELFF
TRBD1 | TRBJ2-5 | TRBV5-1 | TGCGCCAGCAGCTTGGGGCCAGGGGGCGAAGGGACCCAGTACTTC | CASSLGPGGEGTQYF
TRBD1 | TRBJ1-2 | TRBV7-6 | TGTGCCAGCAGCTTGGGGACAGGGGTTAACTATGGCTACACCTTC | CASSLGTGVNYGYTF
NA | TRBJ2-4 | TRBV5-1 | TGCGCCAGCAGCTTGGGGAGGCTAGCCAAAAACATTCAGTACTTC | CASSLGRLAKNIQYF
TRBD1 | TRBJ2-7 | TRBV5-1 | TGCGCCAGCAGCTGGACAGGGAGCTCCTACGAGCAGTACTTC | CASSWTGSSYEQYF
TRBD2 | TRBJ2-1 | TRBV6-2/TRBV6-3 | TGTGCCAGCAGTTATGGTAGCGGGGGGGCCAGGGGAAACAATGAGCAGTTCTTC | CASSYGSGGARGNNEQFF
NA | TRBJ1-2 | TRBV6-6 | TGTGCCAGCAGGGGAACAGTATATGGCTACACCTTC | CASRGTVYGYTF
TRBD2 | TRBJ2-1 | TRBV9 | TGTGCCAGCAGCGGCAGCGGGGGACACAATGAGCAGTTCTTC | CASSGSGGHNEQFF
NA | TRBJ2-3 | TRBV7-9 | TGTGCCAGGCCACCGGGCCCCGCTCCGAGCACAGATACGCAGTATTTT | CARPPGPAPSTDTQYF
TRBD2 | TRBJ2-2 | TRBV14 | TGTGCCAGCAGCCCGCCGCGGGGGGGTAACACCGGGGAGCTGTTTTTT | CASSPPRGGNTGELFF
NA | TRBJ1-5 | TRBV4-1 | TGCGCCAGCAGCCAAGCCGTCATGGGCAATCAGCCCCAGCATTTT | CASSQAVMGNQPQHF
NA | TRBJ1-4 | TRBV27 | TGTGCCAGCAGAATGGCAGGGTCAAGTGGAAAACTGTTTTTT | CASRMAGSSGKLFF
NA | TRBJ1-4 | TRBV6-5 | TGTGCCAGCAGCAACGGGATCGGCTTTAATGAAAAACTGTTTTTT | CASSNGIGFNEKLFF
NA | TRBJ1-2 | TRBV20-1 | TGCAGTGCTAGTCCTGGGACACCCAACTATGGCTACACCTTC | CSASPGTPNYGYTF
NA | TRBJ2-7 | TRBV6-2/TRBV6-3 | TGTGCCAGCAGTTCCCCATCGGAGGCGGCTTCCTACGAGCAGTACTTC | CASSSPSEAASYEQYF
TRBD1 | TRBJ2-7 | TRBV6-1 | TGTGCCAGCAGTGAACGGGTCTTGTACAGGGGGGAAATCTACGAGCAGTACTTC | CASSERVLYRGEIYEQYF
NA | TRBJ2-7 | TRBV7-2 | TGTGCCAGCAGCTCCAGCTCCTACGAGCAGTACTTC | CASSSSSYEQYF